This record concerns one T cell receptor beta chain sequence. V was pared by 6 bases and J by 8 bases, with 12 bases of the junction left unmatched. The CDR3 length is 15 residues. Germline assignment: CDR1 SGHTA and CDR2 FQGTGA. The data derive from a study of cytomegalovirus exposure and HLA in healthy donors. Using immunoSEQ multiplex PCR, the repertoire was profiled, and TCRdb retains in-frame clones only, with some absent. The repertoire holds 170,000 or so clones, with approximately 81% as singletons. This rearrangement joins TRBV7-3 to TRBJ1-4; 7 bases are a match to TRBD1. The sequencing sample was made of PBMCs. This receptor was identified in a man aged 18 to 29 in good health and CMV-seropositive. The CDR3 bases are TGTGCCAGCAGTTCAACAGGGGTAAGAAGGGAAAAACTGTTTTTT. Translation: CASSSTGVRREKLFF.